This T cell receptor (beta chain) appears in the sequencing data of a study of T cells in Graves' hyperthyroidism and ophthalmopathy. Study findings and constraints: Peripheral blood also featured most of the thyroid clonotypes expanded above 0.001.

Germline V gives CDR1 DFQATT, CDR2 SNEGSKA (reference sequence). V shed 3 bases, J shed 5 bases, and the junction held 8 bases outside the gene matches. This CDR3 comprises 14 residues. TCR beta CDR3 regions were amplified from RNA. The primer set for the first-round RT-PCR of the TCR CDR3 was HTBI. MiXCR was run by TCRdb on the multiplex PCR reads, yielding one entry per CDR3 protein. The sample shows 75,000 to 100,000 distinct CDR3 sequences, roughly half of them seen only once. Regarding this clonotype: The antigen remains unidentified.

The chain recombines TRBV20-1 with TRBJ2-7; TRBD2 matches at 9 bases. Material for sequencing was blood. The TCR comes from a woman between 40 and 55 years old with Graves' hyperthyroidism. The CDR3 sequence is CSARSGRLPHEQYF. CDR3 in DNA: TGCAGTGCTAGGAGCGGGAGGTTACCCCACGAGCAGTACTTC.